Listed below are T cell receptor beta chains from one sample, sequenced in a study of shared clonotypes between healthy human individuals. Assay: immunoSEQ multiplex PCR; the TCRdb copy retains only in-frame clones and omits some. The repertoire has 1.4 million to 1.5 million clones, roughly 95% of them found once; the top ten carry 0.95% to 1.5%. The sequenced material came from naive CD4+ T cells sorted from blood. Receptor source: a man younger than 40 in good health. The CDR3 runs from the conserved cysteine through the conserved F or W. The D gene is left open where the match is weak. For some rows the clone size is stated as once, few or many, or as a class when expanded; others skip it.

V	D	J	size	CDR3	DNA
TRBV28	-	TRBJ2-7	-	CASSSTGVGSSYEQYF	TGTGCCAGCAGTTCCACGGGGGTGGGGAGCTCCTACGAGCAGTACTTC
TRBV29-1	-	TRBJ1-1	-	CSVDPGRVTEAFF	TGCAGCGTTGACCCCGGCCGAGTCACTGAAGCTTTCTTT
TRBV4-2	TRBD1	TRBJ2-7	-	CASSLGQVSYEQYF	TGTGCCAGCAGCCTGGGACAGGTCTCCTACGAGCAGTACTTC
TRBV5-8	TRBD2	TRBJ2-1	-	CASSQGLASVNEQFF	TGTGCCAGCAGCCAAGGACTAGCGAGTGTCAATGAGCAGTTCTTC
TRBV5-4	TRBD2	TRBJ2-7	-	CASSPLAGGVHEQYF	TGTGCCAGCAGCCCGCTAGCGGGAGGCGTGCACGAGCAGTACTTC
TRBV29-1	TRBD1	TRBJ1-2	once	CSVTGVYGYTF	TGCAGCGTAACAGGGGTCTATGGCTACACCTTC
TRBV15	TRBD2	TRBJ2-3	-	CATTGTRPDTQYF	TGTGCCACAACCGGGACTAGGCCCGATACGCAGTATTTT
TRBV7-3	-	TRBJ2-3	-	CASSSNTDTQYF	TGTGCCAGCAGTTCTAACACAGATACGCAGTATTTT
TRBV30	TRBD1	TRBJ1-4	-	CAWSVLSTGGGKLFF	TGTGCCTGGAGTGTACTATCGACAGGGGGCGGAAAACTGTTTTTT
TRBV5-1	-	TRBJ2-5	-	CASSLERRLAEYQETQYF	TGCGCCAGCAGCTTGGAGCGTCGCTTAGCGGAGTACCAAGAGACCCAGTACTTC
TRBV10-3	-	TRBJ1-2	-	CAISEYRSEGYTF	TGTGCCATCAGTGAGTACCGGTCTGAGGGCTACACCTTC
TRBV19	-	TRBJ1-2	-	CASSISGLPNYGYTF	TGTGCCAGTAGTATATCGGGCCTCCCTAACTATGGCTACACCTTC
TRBV7-9	TRBD2	TRBJ2-1	-	CASSSQSGSPYNEQFF	TGTGCCAGCAGCTCCCAAAGCGGGAGCCCCTACAATGAGCAGTTCTTC
TRBV30	-	TRBJ1-1	-	CAWSVRGPSEAFF	TGTGCCTGGAGTGTACGGGGACCGTCTGAAGCTTTCTTT
TRBV5-5	-	TRBJ2-1	-	CASSPIGTPDNNEQFF	TGTGCCAGCAGCCCAATCGGGACGCCGGATAACAATGAGCAGTTCTTC
TRBV29-1	-	TRBJ1-2	-	CSVEGGRSSDYGYTF	TGCAGCGTTGAAGGTGGCAGATCCTCTGACTATGGCTACACCTTC
TRBV7-9	-	TRBJ1-1	-	CASSSKVGHWNTEAFF	TGTGCCAGCAGCTCCAAAGTAGGACACTGGAACACTGAAGCTTTCTTT
TRBV7-8	-	TRBJ2-1	-	CASSSGHSYNEQFF	TGTGCCAGCAGCTCGGGACACTCCTACAATGAGCAGTTCTTC
TRBV27	TRBD2	TRBJ2-2	-	CASRGLAGAGVNTGELFF	TGTGCCAGCAGGGGACTAGCGGGAGCGGGGGTTAACACCGGGGAGCTGTTTTTT
TRBV6-5	-	TRBJ2-1	-	CASSGRGYNEQFF	TGTGCCAGCAGCGGAAGAGGCTACAATGAGCAGTTCTTC
TRBV7-2	TRBD2	TRBJ2-1	-	CASSPTSGNNEQFF	TGTGCCAGCAGCCCGACTAGCGGGAACAATGAGCAGTTCTTC
TRBV12-5	-	TRBJ2-3	-	CASGNVDTQYF	TGTGCTAGTGGAAACGTGGATACGCAGTATTTT
TRBV9	TRBD1	TRBJ2-7	-	CASSVSDRGHEQYF	TGTGCCAGCAGCGTATCCGACAGGGGCCACGAGCAGTACTTC
TRBV18	-	TRBJ2-2	-	CASSSTGTGELFF	TGTGCCAGCTCATCCACAGGGACCGGGGAGCTGTTTTTT
TRBV18	TRBD1	TRBJ2-7	-	CASSSLRTGFYEQYF	TGTGCCAGCTCATCCTTACGGACAGGTTTCTACGAGCAGTACTTC
TRBV28	-	TRBJ1-2	-	CASSPSGVGYTF	TGTGCCAGCAGTCCTTCGGGGGTAGGCTACACCTTC
TRBV7-6	-	TRBJ2-2	-	CASSWIPITGTGNTGELFF	TGTGCCAGCAGCTGGATACCAATAACCGGTACAGGGAACACCGGGGAGCTGTTTTTT
TRBV6-6	-	TRBJ2-3	-	CASSYSSGTQYF	TGTGCCAGCAGTTACTCGTCCGGGACGCAGTATTTT
TRBV19	TRBD1	TRBJ1-1	-	CASSPPGGRNTEAFF	TGTGCCAGTAGTCCCCCAGGGGGCAGGAACACTGAAGCTTTCTTT
TRBV10-2	-	TRBJ1-4	-	CASSEGGRAEKLFF	TGCGCCAGCAGTGAGGGGGGTAGGGCTGAAAAACTGTTTTTT
TRBV7-8	-	TRBJ2-7	-	CASSLASVGRYSTYEQYF	TGTGCCAGCAGCTTAGCGTCGGTCGGGCGGTATTCGACCTACGAGCAGTACTTC
TRBV29-1	TRBD1	TRBJ2-3	few	CSVAPGQEGDTQYF	TGCAGCGTTGCTCCGGGACAGGAGGGAGATACGCAGTATTTT
TRBV5-4	-	TRBJ2-2	-	CASHEGVGTGELFF	TGTGCCAGCCACGAGGGGGTCGGCACCGGGGAGCTGTTTTTT
TRBV5-5	-	TRBJ2-3	-	CASSLTGFAHTDTQYF	TGTGCCAGCAGCTTAACGGGTTTCGCACACACAGATACGCAGTATTTT
TRBV6-5	-	TRBJ1-2	-	CASSYPLDYGYTF	TGTGCCAGCAGTTACCCCCTCGACTATGGCTACACCTTC
TRBV7-9	-	TRBJ2-1	-	CASSPGVSYNEQFF	TGTGCCAGCAGCCCTGGGGTCTCCTACAATGAGCAGTTCTTC
TRBV7-9	-	TRBJ1-1	-	CASSLVIRGTEAFF	TGTGCCAGCAGCTTAGTTATAAGGGGAACTGAAGCTTTCTTT
TRBV19	-	TRBJ2-3	-	CASSIPPGGAPDTQYF	TGTGCCAGTAGTATACCCCCCGGTGGGGCCCCAGATACGCAGTATTTT
TRBV30	-	TRBJ2-1	once	CAWRRDSYNEQFF	TGTGCCTGGAGGCGAGACTCTTACAATGAGCAGTTCTTC
TRBV4-3	TRBD2	TRBJ2-1	-	CASSPTLGLTYNEQFF	TGCGCCAGCAGCCCGACGCTGGGACTAACCTACAATGAGCAGTTCTTC
TRBV28	-	TRBJ2-2	-	CASSPTRLNTGELFF	TGTGCCAGCAGCCCAACCCGACTGAACACCGGGGAGCTGTTTTTT
TRBV19	-	TRBJ1-2	-	CATTLNLAGARGYTF	TGTGCCACCACCCTAAACCTGGCAGGGGCGAGAGGCTACACCTTC
TRBV6-6	TRBD2	TRBJ2-1	-	CASISSGSGNEQFF	TGTGCCAGCATCTCGAGCGGGAGCGGCAATGAGCAGTTCTTC
TRBV2	-	TRBJ1-1	-	CASSDPITPNTEAFF	TGTGCCAGCAGTGATCCGATAACACCGAACACTGAAGCTTTCTTT
TRBV7-9	-	TRBJ2-1	-	CASSAAPFSEQFF	TGTGCCAGCAGCGCTGCCCCCTTCAGTGAGCAGTTCTTC
TRBV5-4	-	TRBJ1-1	-	CASSLGGADTEAFF	TGTGCCAGCAGCTTAGGCGGGGCTGACACTGAAGCTTTCTTT